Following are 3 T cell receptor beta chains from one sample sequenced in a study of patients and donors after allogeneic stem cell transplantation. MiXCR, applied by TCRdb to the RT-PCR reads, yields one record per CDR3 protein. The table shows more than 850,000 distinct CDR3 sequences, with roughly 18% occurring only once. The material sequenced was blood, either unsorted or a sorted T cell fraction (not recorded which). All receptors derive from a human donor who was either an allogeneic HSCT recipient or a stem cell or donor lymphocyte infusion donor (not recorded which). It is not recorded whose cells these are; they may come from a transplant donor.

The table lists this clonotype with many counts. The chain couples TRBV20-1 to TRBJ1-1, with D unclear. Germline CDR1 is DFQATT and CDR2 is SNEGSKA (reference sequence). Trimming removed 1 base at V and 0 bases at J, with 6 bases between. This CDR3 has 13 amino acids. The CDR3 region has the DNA TGCAGTGCTAGAGCTCGGATGAACACTGAAGCTTTCTTT. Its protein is CSARARMNTEAFF.

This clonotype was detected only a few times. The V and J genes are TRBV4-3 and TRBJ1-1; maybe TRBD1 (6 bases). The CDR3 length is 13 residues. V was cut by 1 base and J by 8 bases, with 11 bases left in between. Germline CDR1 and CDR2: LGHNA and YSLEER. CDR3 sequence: CASSQVFGQEAFF. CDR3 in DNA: TGCGCCAGCAGCCAAGTGTTTGGACAGGAAGCTTTCTTT.

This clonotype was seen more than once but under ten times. The CDR3 here is CASSFVVGTTYEQYF. CDR3 coding DNA: TGTGCCAGCAGTTTTGTGGTCGGGACCACCTACGAGCAGTACTTC. This chain uses TRBV27 with TRBJ2-7, with D perhaps given as TRBD1 or TRBD2 (5 bases each). CDR3 length: 15 residues. Between the trimmed V and J ends, which lost 3 bases and 2 bases, there was a span of 14 bases. Germline V gene lookup returns CDR1 MNHEY and CDR2 SMNVEV (reference sequence).